One and the same sample provided the 28 T cell receptor beta chains below, sequenced in a study of blood T cell repertoires in COVID-19. This table comes from immunoSEQ multiplex PCR, and its TCRdb copy is limited to in-frame clones, with some not included. The table lists approximately 240,000 clones, roughly three quarters of them singletons. Sequencing was performed on peripheral blood. These receptors all come from a woman aged 40 to 50 with active or convalescent COVID-19.

The chain couples TRBV2 to TRBJ1-1; D is ambiguous. The length of the CDR3 is 14 residues. V shed 6 bases and J shed 2 bases, with 13 bases lying between them. Germline CDR1 SNHLY, CDR2 FYNNEI. Here the CDR3 reads CASSAMRSNTEAFF. Here the CDR3 DNA reads TGTGCCAGCAGCGCCATGAGGTCCAACACTGAAGCTTTCTTT.

This clone occurred once. The chain employs TRBV27 and TRBJ1-5; 7 positions match TRBD1. Germline lookup yields CDR1 MNHEY and CDR2 SMNVEV (reference sequence). This CDR3 comprises 16 residues. J lost 1 base, V lost 5 bases, and 8 bases had no gene match. This CDR3 is CASSPRQGTSNQPQHF. The CDR3 DNA is TGTGCCAGCAGTCCGCGACAGGGTACGAGCAATCAGCCCCAGCATTTT.

The gene calls are TRBV6-6 and TRBJ1-4, with 8 positions matching TRBD1. The CDR3 is 17 amino acids. The germline gives CDR1 MNHNY, CDR2 SVGAGI (reference sequence). V shed 5 bases, J shed 4 bases, and the junction held 12 bases outside the gene matches. The CDR3 bases are TGTGCCAGCAGTCCTGCCTTCGGACAGGGCCTTAATGAAAAACTGTTTTTT. Translation: CASSPAFGQGLNEKLFF.

The CDR3 DNA sequence: TGTGCCAGCAGCCAAGTACACCTAGCGGGGGGGCCCGGGGAGCTGTTTTTT. Translation: CASSQVHLAGGPGELFF. V is TRBV4-2 and J is TRBJ2-2, with 12 bases aligning to TRBD2. Germline V gene data show CDR1 as LGHNA and CDR2 as YNFKEQ. V was pared by 1 base and J by 6 bases, with 6 bases of the junction left unmatched. The CDR3 length is 17 residues.

The V gene is TRBV12-5, the J gene TRBJ2-1; 10 bases map to TRBD1. The trim removed 7 bases at V and 4 bases at J, leaving 10 bases unmatched. Per germline, CDR1 LGHNT and CDR2 FRNRAP. The CDR3 extends over 16 amino acids. CDR3 loop: CASAHSRDRGYNEQFF. CDR3 DNA: TGTGCTAGTGCCCATTCCCGGGACAGGGGATACAATGAGCAGTTCTTC.

The chain links TRBV21-1 to TRBJ2-5; the table gives TRBD2 as D, unverified against the DNA. TRBV21-1 is classified as a pseudogene. The CDR3 is 15 amino acids. CDR3 sequence (DNA): TGTGCCAGCAGCGACCAGAGCGGGGAGGGAGAGACCCAGTACTTC. This codes for CASSDQSGEGETQYF.

CDR3 sequence reads: CASSLVQGAGEKLFF. The CDR3 DNA reads as TGTGCCAGCAGCTTAGTTCAGGGGGCGGGTGAAAAACTGTTTTTT. The chain links TRBV7-9 to TRBJ1-4; 8 bases are shared with TRBD1. CDR1 and CDR2 from the germline V gene are SEHNR and FQNEAQ (reference sequence). V lost 1 base, J lost 7 bases, and 5 bases stayed unmatched. The CDR3 extends over 15 amino acids.

CDR3 bases: TGTGCCAGCAGCGTAGCTACGGAGGGAGGACCTTTTTGCATATTTTTTTCCTACGAGCAGTACTTC. This gives the protein CASSVATEGGPFCIFFSYEQYF. The genes are TRBV9 and TRBJ2-7, with a weak D call TRBD2 (6 bases). Germline CDR1 and CDR2: SGDLS and YYNGEE. The CDR3 is 22 residues long. V lost 0 bases and J lost 1, with 32 bases in between.

This clone was counted once. This rearrangement joins TRBV9 to TRBJ2-1; 15 bases fit TRBD2. This CDR3 is 16 amino acids long. CDR1 and CDR2 (germline): SGDLS, YYNGEE. The ends lost 4 bases at V and 7 bases at J; junction bases unmatched: 6. Here the CDR3 reads CASSPGLAGGRNEQFF. In nucleotides, the CDR3 is TGTGCCAGCAGCCCCGGACTAGCGGGGGGGCGGAATGAGCAGTTCTTC.

V gene TRBV28 combines with J gene TRBJ2-2; D gene ambiguous. This CDR3 region has 14 residues. Germline V gene data show CDR1 as MDHEN and CDR2 as SYDVKM. V lost 6 bases to trimming and J lost 1 base, with 9 bases between them. The CDR3 region is CASSERMNTGELFF. The CDR3, as DNA: TGTGCCAGCAGCGAGCGTATGAACACCGGGGAGCTGTTTTTT. Drawing the rest from reference TRBV28 and TRBJ2-2, the complete variable domain is DVKVTQSSRYLVKRTGEKVFLECVQDMDHENMFWYRQDPGLGLRLIYFSYDVKMKEKGDIPEGYSVSREKKERFSLILESASTNQTSMYLCASSERMNTGELFFGEGSRLTVL.

The chain uses TRBV11-2 and TRBJ2-7; no firm D call. CDR3 length equals 11 residues. V was pared by 5 bases and J by 4 bases, with 6 bases between. CDR1 and CDR2 from the germline V gene are SGHAT and FQNNGV. The CDR3, as DNA: TGTGCCAGCAGCCGAGAATACGAGCAGTACTTC. It is translated as CASSREYEQYF.

The V gene is TRBV5-1, the J gene TRBJ1-5, with D possibly matching TRBD1 (5 bases). V gave up 0 bases and J gave up 7 bases, with 14 bases separating them. The CDR3 contains 15 residues. From germline, CDR1 is SGHRS and CDR2 YFSETQ. The CDR3 is CASSLVWLGVQPQHF. The CDR3 DNA reads as TGCGCCAGCAGCTTGGTCTGGTTAGGGGTCCAGCCCCAGCATTTT.

Remarks on this clone: The sample holds other DNA sequences that translate to the same CDR3. This chain joins TRBV2 and TRBJ1-5; D unclear. The CDR3 spans 14 residues. The germline CDR1 and CDR2 sequences are SNHLY and FYNNEI. V was cut by 2 bases and J by 7 bases, with 12 bases left in between. The DNA for the CDR3 is TGTGCCAGCAGTGAATATCGAGGGAACCAGCCCCAGCATTTT. It codes for CASSEYRGNQPQHF.

This rearrangement joins TRBV5-4 to TRBJ1-2, with TRBD1 matching 7 bases. Germline V CDR1 and CDR2: SGHNT, YYREEE (reference sequence). With V trimmed by 3 bases and J by 8 bases, 10 bases remained unmatched. The CDR3 totals 14 residues. The CDR3 DNA follows: TGTGCCAGCAGCTGGGCAGGGGGGCCGGAAGGCTACACCTTC. Residues: CASSWAGGPEGYTF.

The chain has TRBV5-4 and TRBJ1-2, with a possible D match to TRBD1 (6 bases). Germline CDR1 is SGHNT and CDR2 is YYREEE (reference sequence). CDR3 length equals 15 residues. With 4 bases removed from V and 4 bases from J, the gap between germline ends came to 17 bases. CDR3 sequence: CASSERQGTIYGYTF. CDR3 coding DNA: TGTGCCAGCAGCGAGCGTCAGGGGACAATCTATGGCTACACCTTC.

V usage is TRBV7-2 and J usage is TRBJ1-4; 9 bases match TRBD1. Germline V gives CDR1 SGHTA, CDR2 FQGNSA. The CDR3 has 15 residues. Losses at the gene ends were 5 bases for V and 8 bases for J; bases not matched to a gene: 9. CDR3: CASSTTTGGREKLFF. The DNA for the CDR3 is TGTGCCAGCAGCACAACAACAGGGGGCAGGGAAAAACTGTTTTTT.

The chain employs TRBV10-3 and TRBJ1-5, with D uncertain. There are 14 residues in the CDR3. Trimming pared 3 bases from V and 3 bases from J, leaving 9 bases between. The germline CDR1 and CDR2 sequences are ENHRY and SYGVKD. The CDR3 loop is CAISDGGNNQPQHF. The CDR3 DNA reads as TGTGCCATCAGTGACGGAGGCAACAATCAGCCCCAGCATTTT.

This rearrangement joins TRBV30 to TRBJ1-1, with D possibly being TRBD1 (6 bases). V was clipped by 2 bases and J by 0 bases, with 7 bases between them. The CDR3 covers 13 residues. Germline CDR1 reads GTSNPN; CDR2 reads SVGIG (reference sequence). CDR3 in amino acids: CAWSTGMNTEAFF. Written as DNA, the CDR3 is TGTGCCTGGAGTACAGGGATGAACACTGAAGCTTTCTTT.

Only one count was recorded for this clone. The gene calls are TRBV6-2 or TRBV6-3 and TRBJ2-3; possibly TRBD1 for D (5 bases). V lost 4 bases, J lost 1 base, and 15 bases lay in between. The germline V gene encodes CDR1 MNHEY and CDR2 SVGEGT. The CDR3 has 16 residues. The CDR3 sequence is CASSSFLGAGTDTQYF. In DNA, the CDR3 is TGTGCCAGCAGTTCCTTCTTAGGGGCGGGCACAGATACGCAGTATTTT.

The CDR3 here is CASSQELASISPLHF. The DNA of the CDR3 is TGTGCCAGCAGCCAAGAATTGGCCTCCATTTCACCCCTCCACTTT. The genes are TRBV4-2 and TRBJ1-6; D is unclear. There are 15 residues in the CDR3. Deletions cut 0 bases from V and 9 bases from J, with 12 bases between. Germline CDR1 LGHNA, CDR2 YNFKEQ.

The chain carries TRBV19 and TRBJ2-7, with 8 bases fitting TRBD2. The CDR3 loop spans 15 amino acids. After removal of 3 bases from V and 4 bases from J, the junction contained 8 bases not matched to a gene. Per the germline V gene, CDR1 is LNHDA and CDR2 is SQIVND (reference sequence). In DNA, the CDR3 is TGTGCCAGTAGTATGACCCGGACGGGAGGGTACGAGCAGTACTTC. Encoded protein: CASSMTRTGGYEQYF.

In DNA form, the CDR3 reads TGCAGTGCTAGTGGCAATACCAGGGAGACCCAGTACTTC. Translated, it gives CSASGNTRETQYF. The chain combines TRBV20-1 with TRBJ2-5; no clear D. The ends were cut back, 3 bases at V and 5 bases at J, with 13 bases in the middle. CDR1 is DFQATT and CDR2 is SNEGSKA in the germline V gene (reference sequence). The CDR3 is made up of 13 amino acids.

CDR3 nucleotide sequence: TGCGCCAGCAGTGAGTCACCAGACAGGGGGCAGCACGCTTTCTTT. Translated: CASSESPDRGQHAFF. V usage is TRBV10-2 and J usage is TRBJ1-1; 10 nucleotides line up with TRBD1. J was trimmed by 11 bases and V by 0 bases; bases with no gene match: 9. The CDR3 loop spans 15 amino acids. The germline V gene has CDR1 WSHSY and CDR2 SAAADI.

The chain is built from TRBV5-5 and TRBJ1-5; D ambiguous. Germline CDR1 is SGHKS and CDR2 is YYEKEE (reference sequence). Trimming shortened V by 0 bases and J by 3 bases, and 10 bases separated the two germline ends. This CDR3 is built from 15 residues. The CDR3 nucleotides are TGTGCCAGCAGCTTGGATGGAGGCAACAATCAGCCCCAGCATTTT. Its translation: CASSLDGGNNQPQHF.

The gene calls are TRBV5-1 and TRBJ2-3; no definite D call. The V and J ends lost 4 bases and 3 bases respectively, with 9 bases between them. There are 13 residues in the CDR3. The germline V gene encodes CDR1 SGHRS and CDR2 YFSETQ. CDR3 in DNA: TGCGCCAGCAGCGACATAACTACAGATACGCAGTATTTT. The encoded protein is CASSDITTDTQYF.

The J gene is TRBJ2-1, the V gene TRBV19; 8 bases are shared with TRBD1. With 1 base clipped from V and 7 bases from J, the junction kept 0 bases outside the gene matches. The CDR3 is made up of 13 amino acids. Looked up from germline, CDR1 is LNHDA and CDR2 is SQIVND (reference sequence). In DNA, the CDR3 is TGTGCCAGTAGTATAGGACAGGGGAATGAGCAGTTCTTC. It yields the protein CASSIGQGNEQFF.

As to this clone: The same CDR3 also results from other DNA sequences found in this sample. The V call is TRBV5-1, the J call TRBJ1-1, with D maybe TRBD1 (5 bases). Trimming took off 0 bases at V and 1 base at J, with 7 bases between the two ends. The CDR3 has 14 amino acids. Germline CDR1 is SGHRS and CDR2 is YFSETQ. CDR3 in amino acids: CASSLEGQNTEAFF. DNA of the CDR3: TGCGCCAGCAGCTTGGAGGGGCAGAACACTGAAGCTTTCTTT. Full variable domain (rest looked up from reference TRBV5-1 and TRBJ1-1): KAGVTQTPRYLIKTRGQQVTLSCSPISGHRSVSWYQQTPGQGLQFLFEYFSETQRNKGNFPGRFSGRQFSNSRSEMNVSTLELGDSALYLCASSLEGQNTEAFFGQGTRLTVV.

This clone was counted a single time. V gene TRBV6-4 combines with J gene TRBJ2-1; 13 nucleotides line up with TRBD2. In germline, CDR1 is MRHNA, CDR2 SNTAGT. This CDR3 spans 15 amino acids. The J segment lost 6 bases and the V segment lost 3 bases, leaving 2 bases of the junction unmatched. The CDR3 loop reads CASSETSGGPNEQFF. As DNA, the CDR3 is TGTGCCAGCAGTGAGACTAGCGGGGGGCCCAATGAGCAGTTCTTC.